Below, one TCR beta chain is given with its context. The data are from a study of blood T cell repertoires in COVID-19. Across the whole study: Material from acute and convalescent COVID-19 was sourced from the United States, Italy and Spain.

The assay was immunoSEQ multiplex PCR, and TCRdb's table has in-frame clones only and misses some. Here the sample spans 200,000 or so clones, more than 65% being singletons. Germline trimming cut 6 bases from V and 2 bases from J; bases unmatched to any gene: 5. Germline values: CDR1 SNHLY, CDR2 FYNNEI. There are 16 residues in the CDR3. V and J are TRBV2 and TRBJ2-3; 13 bases align to TRBD2. Sequenced material: peripheral blood. This receptor was identified in a human donor in a cohort sampled during active COVID-19. Here the CDR3 reads CASSLLAGGPTDTQYF. CDR3 sequence (DNA): TGTGCCAGCAGCCTACTAGCGGGAGGGCCCACAGATACGCAGTATTTT.